These 21 T cell receptor beta chains were all obtained from the same sample, sequenced in a study of blood T cell repertoires in COVID-19 (dated by TCRdb to about 2020). Library preparation employed the immunoSEQ multiplex PCR assay. TCRdb limited this immuneACCESS table to in-frame rearrangements with V and J called. A share of clones is missing; checked studies link under half to unresolved V genes, and the rest is unexplained. In this sample the table shows under 200,000 clones, 85% to 90% of which occur a single time. Roughly 3.7% of the sample belongs to the ten largest clones. Sequenced input: peripheral blood. These receptors were taken from a man aged 18-30 years with active or convalescent COVID-19.

The chain uses TRBV5-1 and TRBJ2-5; no clear D gene. Germline V gene sequence: CDR1 SGHRS, CDR2 YFSETQ. V lost 2 bases and J 1 base, leaving 12 bases between the germline ends. The CDR3 extends over 15 amino acids. CDR3 nucleotide sequence: TGCGCCAGCAGCTTCCAAACAGTACTCCAAGAGACCCAGTACTTC. Amino acids: CASSFQTVLQETQYF.

V and J are TRBV6-6 and TRBJ1-1, with D perhaps TRBD1 (5 bases). CDR1 MNHNY and CDR2 SVGAGI come from the germline V gene (reference sequence). The V end lost 0 bases, the J end lost 5 bases, and 13 bases lay between the germline ends. The CDR3 covers 15 residues. In nucleotides, the CDR3 is TGTGCCAGCAGTTACTCGATAGGGGAACAGACTGAAGCTTTCTTT. This encodes CASSYSIGEQTEAFF.

The CDR3 sequence: CASSAGVADEGPYNEQFF. The DNA of the CDR3 is TGTGCCAGCAGCGCCGGGGTAGCGGATGAGGGACCTTACAATGAGCAGTTCTTC. The chain is built from TRBV9 and TRBJ2-1, with D possibly TRBD2 on 6 matching bases. CDR1 and CDR2 from the germline V gene are SGDLS and YYNGEE. This CDR3 region has 18 residues. Trimming took 3 bases from V and 4 from J, leaving 23 bases between them.

This rearrangement joins TRBV6-5 to TRBJ2-1, with 14 nucleotides matching TRBD2. The germline gives CDR1 MNHEY, CDR2 SVGAGI. Germline trimming cut 4 bases from V and 7 bases from J; bases unmatched to any gene: 6. This CDR3 comprises 16 residues. The CDR3 region is CASSFGLAGGGNEQFF. CDR3 in DNA: TGTGCCAGCAGTTTCGGACTAGCGGGAGGAGGGAATGAGCAGTTCTTC.

This chain links TRBV27 with TRBJ1-2, with D perhaps TRBD1 (5 bases). Trimming cost V 3 bases and J 3 bases, with 11 bases left between them. This CDR3 contains 14 residues. Per germline, CDR1 MNHEY and CDR2 SMNVEV (reference sequence). The CDR3 region is CASSFSRGDYGYTF. The CDR3 bases are TGTGCCAGCAGTTTTAGTAGGGGCGACTATGGCTACACCTTC.

A remark on this clone: The same CDR3 also results from other DNA sequences found in this sample. This rearrangement joins TRBV6-4 to TRBJ1-1, with D possibly matching TRBD1 (5 bases). V shed 3 bases and J shed 5 bases, with 13 bases lying between them. This CDR3 has 14 residues. From germline, CDR1 is MRHNA and CDR2 SNTAGT. The CDR3 loop is CASSEQGVGTEAFF. In nucleotides, the CDR3 is TGTGCCAGCAGTGAGCAAGGGGTAGGAACTGAAGCTTTCTTT.

The rearrangement uses TRBV19 and TRBJ2-2; TRBD2 aligns across 12 bases. The ends lost 3 bases at V and 4 bases at J; junction bases unmatched: 15. The CDR3 is 20 residues long. CDR1 LNHDA and CDR2 SQIVND come from the germline V gene (reference sequence). This CDR3 reads CASSMRTSGEGWGSTGELFF. CDR3 coding DNA: TGTGCCAGTAGTATGAGGACTAGCGGGGAGGGGTGGGGAAGCACCGGGGAGCTGTTTTTT.

The V call is TRBV4-1, the J call TRBJ2-5, with D perhaps matching TRBD2 (6 bases). With 2 bases removed from V and 5 bases from J, the gap between germline ends came to 15 bases. This CDR3 has 15 amino acids. CDR1 MGHRA and CDR2 YSYEKL come from the germline V gene. CDR3 region: CASSQNRLVEETQYF. The CDR3 DNA reads as TGCGCCAGCAGCCAAAACCGACTAGTTGAGGAGACCCAGTACTTC.

The chain carries TRBV28 and TRBJ2-1, with 7 bases lining up with TRBD2. Germline V lookup: CDR1 MDHEN, CDR2 SYDVKM. V trimming: 3 bases; J trimming: 7 bases; junction bases outside the gene matches: 6. This CDR3 has 14 residues. CDR3 sequence: CASSLGLTLNEQFF. CDR3 DNA: TGTGCCAGCAGTTTGGGACTAACCCTTAATGAGCAGTTCTTC.

V gene TRBV7-9 combines with J gene TRBJ1-1; no firm D call. Per germline, CDR1 SEHNR and CDR2 FQNEAQ (reference sequence). Trimming shortened V by 6 bases and J by 4 bases, and 15 bases separated the two germline ends. This CDR3 is built from 14 residues. The CDR3 is CASRLGGAGTEAFF. The CDR3 nucleotides read TGTGCCAGCAGACTAGGAGGCGCTGGCACTGAAGCTTTCTTT. Using reference TRBV7-9 and TRBJ1-1 for the parts outside the CDR3, the full variable domain is DTGVSQNPRHKITKRGQNVTFRCDPISEHNRLYWYRQTLGQGPEFLTYFQNEAQLEKSRLLSDRFSAERPKGSFSTLEIQRTEQGDSAMYLCASRLGGAGTEAFFGQGTRLTVV.

This clone was observed a few times. V is TRBV5-1 and J is TRBJ2-1; D remains unclear. The CDR3 sequence is 15 residues long. Germline V gene lookup returns CDR1 SGHRS and CDR2 YFSETQ. The germline V and J ends were trimmed by 4 bases and 0 bases, with 11 bases remaining between them. CDR3 sequence reads: CASSAEISSYNEQFF. The CDR3 DNA reads as TGCGCCAGCAGCGCTGAAATTAGCTCCTACAATGAGCAGTTCTTC.

The chain carries TRBV18 and TRBJ1-1, with TRBD1 matching 7 bases. The junction had 16 bases not matched to a gene; V was cut back by 2 bases and J by 1 base. The CDR3 loop spans 19 amino acids. CDR1 and CDR2 (germline): KGHSH, LQKENI. CDR3 sequence (DNA): TGTGCCAGCTCACCAGGCAGAGTTACAGGGGAAGGAGCGAACACTGAAGCTTTCTTT. Translating gives CASSPGRVTGEGANTEAFF.

The V gene is TRBV5-5, the J gene TRBJ1-1, with a possible D match to TRBD1 (5 bases). Looked up from germline, CDR1 is SGHKS and CDR2 is YYEKEE (reference sequence). V was pared by 2 bases and J by 0 bases, with 11 bases between. CDR3 length: 15 residues. The CDR3 nucleotides read TGTGCCAGCAGCTTAGGGGCAGCCTTGAACACTGAAGCTTTCTTT. Protein product: CASSLGAALNTEAFF.

CDR3 sequence: CASSLSGTEAFF. CDR3 bases: TGTGCCAGCAGTTTAAGCGGCACTGAAGCTTTCTTT. This rearrangement joins TRBV28 to TRBJ1-1, with D unresolved. This CDR3 contains 12 residues. V lost 2 bases and J lost 4, with 5 bases in between. The germline CDR1 and CDR2 sequences are MDHEN and SYDVKM. Supplemented by reference TRBV28 and TRBJ1-1, the full variable domain reads DVKVTQSSRYLVKRTGEKVFLECVQDMDHENMFWYRQDPGLGLRLIYFSYDVKMKEKGDIPEGYSVSREKKERFSLILESASTNQTSMYLCASSLSGTEAFFGQGTRLTVV.

The chain has TRBV5-1 and TRBJ2-1; 12 nucleotides match TRBD2. CDR3 length: 15 amino acids. V lost 4 bases to trimming and J lost 7 bases; unmatched junction nucleotides: 6. Germline V gene sequence: CDR1 SGHRS, CDR2 YFSETQ. The CDR3 DNA sequence: TGCGCCAGCAGCGACGGGACTAGCGGGTGGAATGAGCAGTTCTTC. This codes for CASSDGTSGWNEQFF.

This clone was seen a few times. This sequence joins TRBV6-5 and TRBJ1-1, with 7 bases matching TRBD1. This CDR3 is 13 amino acids long. V shed 1 base, J shed 7 bases, and the junction held 3 bases outside the gene matches. Germline V CDR1 and CDR2: MNHEY, SVGAGI. In nucleotides, the CDR3 is TGTGCCAGCAGTTACTTCAGGGGGGATGAAGCTTTCTTT. This encodes CASSYFRGDEAFF.

The rearrangement joins TRBV6-5 to TRBJ1-2, with 8 nucleotides matching TRBD1. CDR3 length equals 15 residues. From germline, CDR1 is MNHEY and CDR2 SVGAGI. V lost 3 bases and J lost 0; bases outside the gene matches: 3. The CDR3 region is CASSYYRGANYGYTF. DNA for the CDR3: TGTGCCAGCAGTTATTACAGGGGGGCTAACTATGGCTACACCTTC.

The rearrangement uses TRBV9 and TRBJ1-4; 10 nucleotides match TRBD1. The CDR3 has 15 amino acids. V was clipped by 4 bases and J by 5 bases; unmatched bases: 5. Per the germline V gene, CDR1 is SGDLS and CDR2 is YYNGEE. DNA of the CDR3: TGTGCCAGCAGCAACGGACAGGGGGAAAATGAAAAACTGTTTTTT. Translation: CASSNGQGENEKLFF.

The chain couples TRBV4-2 to TRBJ2-3; 7 bases are shared with TRBD2. The CDR3 is 18 residues long. Germline V gene lookup returns CDR1 LGHNA and CDR2 YNFKEQ. J was trimmed by 2 bases and V by 3 bases; bases with no gene match: 14. In DNA, the CDR3 is TGTGCCAGCAGCCAGGAAAGACTAGCTCCGTCCTACACAGATACGCAGTATTTT. As protein: CASSQERLAPSYTDTQYF.

The J gene is TRBJ1-5, the V gene TRBV11-3; 12 nucleotides line up with TRBD1. The germline CDR1 and CDR2 sequences are SGHNT and YENEEA. This CDR3 has 16 amino acids. V lost 3 bases and J lost 7; bases outside the gene matches: 7. CDR3 DNA sequence: TGTGCCAGCAGCTTTTCCGGGACAGGGGGCTTGCAGCCCCAGCATTTT. Encoded protein: CASSFSGTGGLQPQHF.

A single count supports this clone. This chain connects TRBV27 to TRBJ2-3; D uncertain. V was pared by 5 bases and J by 3 bases, with 12 bases between. The CDR3 consists of 14 residues. Germline assignment: CDR1 MNHEY and CDR2 SMNVEV (reference sequence). The CDR3 region has the DNA TGTGCCAGCAGTCGCCGCTATTCTACAGATACGCAGTATTTT. Its protein is CASSRRYSTDTQYF.